The clone carrying this T cell receptor (beta chain) is termed medium-sized (0.01 to 0.1%). Its target is unknown. These data come from a study of Graves' ophthalmopathy and Graves' hyperthyroidism. Study-level background: Peripheral blood samples were taken at initial diagnosis, before any treatment.

RNA transcripts provided the template for amplifying TCR beta CDR3 regions. Investigators did first-round RT-PCR with HTBI primers, then second-round multiplex PCR. One entry per CDR3 protein, called by TCRdb with MiXCR from the multiplex PCR reads. The table records around 170,000 distinct CDR3 sequences, less than 45% of them present only once. Study findings and constraints: Sensitivity of around 70% and specificity of 72.22% were achieved by the model that predicted ophthalmopathy progression.

This clonotype originated in a woman in her 40s with Graves' ophthalmopathy. Sequenced sample: peripheral blood.

CDR3 region: CASSSQRDTEAFF. The DNA for the CDR3 is TGTGCCAGCAGCTCCCAACGGGACACTGAAGCTTTCTTT. The rearrangement uses TRBV11-2 and TRBJ1-1; D gene uncertain. Germline lookup yields CDR1 SGHAT and CDR2 FQNNGV. The CDR3 is 13 residues long. V was shortened by 4 bases and J by 3 bases, with 9 bases between the two germline ends.